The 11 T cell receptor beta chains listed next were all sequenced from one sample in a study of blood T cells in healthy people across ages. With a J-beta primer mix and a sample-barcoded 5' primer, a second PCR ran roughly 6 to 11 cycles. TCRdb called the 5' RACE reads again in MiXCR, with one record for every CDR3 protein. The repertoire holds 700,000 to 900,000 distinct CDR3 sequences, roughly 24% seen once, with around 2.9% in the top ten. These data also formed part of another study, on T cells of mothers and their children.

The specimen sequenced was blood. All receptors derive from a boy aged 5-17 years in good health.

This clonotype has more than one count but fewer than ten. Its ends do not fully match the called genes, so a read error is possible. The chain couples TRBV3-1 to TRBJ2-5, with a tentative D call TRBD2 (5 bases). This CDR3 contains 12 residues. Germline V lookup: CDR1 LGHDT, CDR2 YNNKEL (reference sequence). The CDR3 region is CASSQDAERSTF. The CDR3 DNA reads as TGTGCCAGCAGCCAAGATGCGGAGCGGTCGACCTTC.

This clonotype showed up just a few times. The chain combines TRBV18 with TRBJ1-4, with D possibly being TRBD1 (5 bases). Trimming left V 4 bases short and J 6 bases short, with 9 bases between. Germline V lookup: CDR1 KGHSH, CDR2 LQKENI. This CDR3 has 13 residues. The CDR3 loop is CASSRGEDEKLFF. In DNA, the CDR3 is TGTGCCAGCTCACGAGGGGAGGATGAAAAACTGTTTTTT. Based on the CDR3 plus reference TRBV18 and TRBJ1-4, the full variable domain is NAGVMQNPRHLVRRRGQEARLRCSPMKGHSHVYWYRQLPEEGLKFMVYLQKENIIDESGMPKERFSAEFPKEGPSILRIQQVVRGDSAAYFCASSRGEDEKLFFGSGTQLSVL.

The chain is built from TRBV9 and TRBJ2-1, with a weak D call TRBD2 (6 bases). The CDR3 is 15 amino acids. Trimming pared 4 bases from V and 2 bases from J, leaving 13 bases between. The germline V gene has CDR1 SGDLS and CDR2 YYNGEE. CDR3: CASSQGLRTYNEQFF. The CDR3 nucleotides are TGTGCCAGCAGCCAGGGACTGCGGACCTACAATGAGCAGTTCTTC.

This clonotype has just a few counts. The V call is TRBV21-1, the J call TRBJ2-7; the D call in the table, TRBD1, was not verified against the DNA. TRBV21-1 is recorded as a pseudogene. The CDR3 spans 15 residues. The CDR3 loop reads CASGRSGEGSYEQYF. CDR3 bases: TGTGCCAGCGGTAGGTCGGGGGAAGGGTCCTACGAGCAGTACTTC.

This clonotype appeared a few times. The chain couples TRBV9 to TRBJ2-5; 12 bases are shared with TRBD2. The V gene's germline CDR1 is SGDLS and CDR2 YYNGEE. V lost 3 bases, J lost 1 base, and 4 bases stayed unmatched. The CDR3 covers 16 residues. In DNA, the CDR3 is TGTGCCAGCAGCGGCCCTAGCGGGGGGGCCCAAGAGACCCAGTACTTC. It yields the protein CASSGPSGGAQETQYF.

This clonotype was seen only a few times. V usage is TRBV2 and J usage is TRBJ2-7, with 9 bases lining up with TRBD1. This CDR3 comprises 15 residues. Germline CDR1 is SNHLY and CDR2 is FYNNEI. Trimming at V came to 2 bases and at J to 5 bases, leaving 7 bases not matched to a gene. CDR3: CASSETGQGRHEQYF. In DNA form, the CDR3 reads TGTGCCAGCAGTGAAACCGGACAGGGGAGACACGAGCAGTACTTC.

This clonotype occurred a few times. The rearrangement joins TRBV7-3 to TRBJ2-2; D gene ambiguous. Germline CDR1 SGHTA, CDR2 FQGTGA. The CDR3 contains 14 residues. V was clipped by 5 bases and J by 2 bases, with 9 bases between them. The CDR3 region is CASSPGSNTGELFF. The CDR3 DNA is TGTGCCAGCAGCCCCGGATCTAACACCGGGGAGCTGTTTTTT.

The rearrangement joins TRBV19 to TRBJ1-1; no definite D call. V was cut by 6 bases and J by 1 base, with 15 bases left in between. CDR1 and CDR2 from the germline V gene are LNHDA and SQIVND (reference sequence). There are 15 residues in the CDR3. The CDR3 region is CASRGVPGQNTEAFF. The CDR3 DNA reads TGTGCCAGTAGGGGCGTCCCGGGCCAGAACACTGAAGCTTTCTTT.

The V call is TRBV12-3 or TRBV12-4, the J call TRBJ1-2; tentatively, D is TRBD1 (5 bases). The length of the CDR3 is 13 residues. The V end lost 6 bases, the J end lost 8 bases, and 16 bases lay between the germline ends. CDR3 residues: CASSLGGSKGYTF. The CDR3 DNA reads TGTGCCAGCAGCCTCGGGGGATCCAAGGGCTACACCTTC.

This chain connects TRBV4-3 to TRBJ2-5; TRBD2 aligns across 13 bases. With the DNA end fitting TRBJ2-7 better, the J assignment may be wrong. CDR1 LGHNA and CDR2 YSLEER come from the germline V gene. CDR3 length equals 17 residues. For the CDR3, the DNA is TGCGCCAGCAGCCAAGGCGCCGGACTAGCGGGGGCTCGCGAGCAGTACTTC. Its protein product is CASSQGAGLAGAREQYF.

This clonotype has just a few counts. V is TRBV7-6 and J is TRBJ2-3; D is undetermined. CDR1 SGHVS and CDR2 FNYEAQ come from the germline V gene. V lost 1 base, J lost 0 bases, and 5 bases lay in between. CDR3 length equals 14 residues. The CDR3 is CASSLVLSTDTQYF. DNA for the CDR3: TGTGCCAGCAGCTTAGTCTTGAGCACAGATACGCAGTATTTT.